The clone carrying this TCR beta chain was seen once. V lost 4 bases and J lost 4, with 17 bases in between. The CDR3 totals 17 residues. The table came from immunoSEQ multiplex PCR; TCRdb's copy has only in-frame clones and leaves some out. The sample lists roughly 280,000 clones; just over 85% were seen once. This sample is drawn from a study of cytomegalovirus exposure and HLA in healthy donors. This sequence originates from a woman between 18 and 29 years old in good health and CMV-seronegative. Sequencing used PBMCs. The genes are TRBV23-1 and TRBJ2-6; D might be TRBD1 (6 bases). TRBV23-1 is an open reading frame whose function is uncertain. CDR3 sequence reads: CASSRRNRVSGANVLTF. Written as DNA, the CDR3 is TGCGCCAGCAGTCGCCGGAACAGGGTCTCAGGGGCCAACGTCCTGACTTTC.